Each of the 22 T cell receptor beta chains below was sequenced from the same sample in a study of cytomegalovirus exposure and HLA in healthy donors. The primer mix had 60 Vbeta and 13 Jbeta primers. Sequencing was performed with immunoSEQ multiplex PCR; in TCRdb, only in-frame clones are kept and a portion is missing. The sample consists of approximately 170,000 clones, approximately 80% of them appearing once. Source material: PBMCs. These TCRs come from a woman in her thirties or forties in good health and CMV-seropositive.

About this clone itself: The junction does not match germline at one end; this may be a read error. This chain joins TRBV6-1 and TRBJ2-6; 7 bases map to TRBD2. In germline, CDR1 is MNHNS, CDR2 SASEGT. This CDR3 has 13 amino acids. CDR3 in DNA: TGTGCCAGCAAACTAAGCGGGGCCAACGGCCTGACTTTC. Encoded protein: CASKLSGANGLTF.

V and J are TRBV30 and TRBJ2-7, with TRBD2 identical over 13 bases. V lost 5 bases, J lost 7 bases, and 5 bases stayed unmatched. CDR1 is GTSNPN, CDR2 SVGIG, per germline (reference sequence). The CDR3 spans 13 residues. CDR3 region: CAWRLAGGPEQYF. The CDR3 DNA reads TGTGCCTGGCGACTAGCGGGGGGTCCGGAGCAGTACTTC.

This chain connects TRBV28 to TRBJ1-1; D uncertain. Germline V gene data show CDR1 as MDHEN and CDR2 as SYDVKM. The CDR3 spans 14 residues. V dropped 6 bases and J dropped 7 bases, with 18 bases sitting between them. The CDR3 region is CASSRSDYSREAFF. CDR3 in DNA: TGTGCCAGCAGCCGAAGTGATTATTCGCGTGAAGCTTTCTTT.

This clone was seen only once. This rearrangement joins TRBV27 to TRBJ2-5; D is possibly TRBD2 (5 bases). The CDR3 length is 13 residues. CDR1 and CDR2 (germline): MNHEY, SMNVEV (reference sequence). The V and J ends lost 5 bases and 4 bases respectively, with 11 bases between them. The chain's CDR3 is CASSPTRGETQYF. CDR3 nucleotide sequence: TGTGCCAGCAGTCCTACCCGGGGAGAGACCCAGTACTTC.

The rearrangement links TRBV4-3 to TRBJ2-3; 15 positions match TRBD2. J lost 5 bases, V lost 1 base, and 4 bases had no gene match. Germline V gives CDR1 LGHNA, CDR2 YSLEER. CDR3 size: 17 residues. The CDR3 DNA reads as TGCGCCAGCAGCCAAGGGACTAGCGGGGGGGTGGGAGATACGCAGTATTTT. Encoded protein: CASSQGTSGGVGDTQYF.

CDR3 DNA: TGCGCCAGCAGCCTGGGGGGGCCGGGCACAGATACGCAGTATTTT. Its protein is CASSLGGPGTDTQYF. The chain employs TRBV5-1 and TRBJ2-3, with TRBD2 as a possible D gene (7 bases). Germline V gives CDR1 SGHRS, CDR2 YFSETQ. V was shortened by 4 bases and J by 1 base, with 13 bases between the two germline ends. CDR3 length: 15 residues. The full variable domain, in which reference TRBV5-1 and TRBJ2-3 provide the parts outside the CDR3, is KAGVTQTPRYLIKTRGQQVTLSCSPISGHRSVSWYQQTPGQGLQFLFEYFSETQRNKGNFPGRFSGRQFSNSRSEMNVSTLELGDSALYLCASSLGGPGTDTQYFGPGTRLTVL.

This chain uses TRBV5-4 with TRBJ1-1; TRBD1 matches at 9 bases. The CDR3 contains 15 residues. Germline assignment: CDR1 SGHNT and CDR2 YYREEE (reference sequence). The V and J ends lost 2 bases and 7 bases, in that order; junction bases with no gene match: 9. The CDR3 spells CASSFLQGASGEAFF. The CDR3 region has the DNA TGTGCCAGCAGCTTTTTACAGGGGGCCTCGGGTGAAGCTTTCTTT. Supplemented by reference TRBV5-4 and TRBJ1-1, the full variable domain reads ETGVTQSPTHLIKTRGQQVTLRCSSQSGHNTVSWYQQALGQGPQFIFQYYREEENGRGNFPPRFSGLQFPNYSSELNVNALELDDSALYLCASSFLQGASGEAFFGQGTRLTVV.

This clone is a singleton in its sample. The rearrangement uses TRBV7-9 and TRBJ1-1; a possible D gene is TRBD1 (5 bases). The V end was cut by 6 bases, the J end by 5 bases, with 16 bases between. The length of the CDR3 is 14 residues. Germline V gene lookup returns CDR1 SEHNR and CDR2 FQNEAQ (reference sequence). The CDR3 loop is CASSSGGVLTEAFF. CDR3 coding DNA: TGTGCCAGCAGTTCGGGGGGGGTTTTGACTGAAGCTTTCTTT. Using reference TRBV7-9 and TRBJ1-1 for the parts outside the CDR3, the full variable domain is DTGVSQNPRHKITKRGQNVTFRCDPISEHNRLYWYRQTLGQGPEFLTYFQNEAQLEKSRLLSDRFSAERPKGSFSTLEIQRTEQGDSAMYLCASSSGGVLTEAFFGQGTRLTVV.

This clone was detected a few times. CDR3 sequence (DNA): TGTGCCATCCTTGGAGACAGGGGGTCCTACGAGCAGTACTTC. Amino acid sequence: CAILGDRGSYEQYF. The chain uses TRBV10-3 and TRBJ2-7, with 9 positions matching TRBD1. V shed 8 bases and J 1 base; nucleotides not matched to a gene: 6. This CDR3 contains 14 residues. The germline V gene encodes CDR1 ENHRY and CDR2 SYGVKD.

This clone has only a few counts. The chain uses TRBV15 and TRBJ1-5, with D tentatively TRBD1 (6 bases). Trimming left V 4 bases short and J 4 bases short, with 14 bases between. In germline, CDR1 is LNHNV, CDR2 YYDKDF (reference sequence). CDR3 size: 15 residues. The chain's CDR3 is CATSIEGGPNQPQHF. The DNA for the CDR3 is TGTGCCACCAGCATAGAGGGGGGTCCTAATCAGCCCCAGCATTTT.

V gene TRBV18 combines with J gene TRBJ1-1; 7 nucleotides match TRBD1. V dropped 3 bases and J dropped 1; count of bases not matched to a gene: 5. The CDR3 is 15 amino acids. The germline gives CDR1 KGHSH, CDR2 LQKENI. The CDR3 DNA is TGTGCCAGCTCACCTCGCGGACAGGCGAACACTGAAGCTTTCTTT. Translating gives CASSPRGQANTEAFF.

The rearrangement uses TRBV29-1 and TRBJ2-7, with TRBD1 matching 8 bases. Germline CDR1 is SQVTM and CDR2 is ANQGSEA. After removal of 0 bases from V and 7 bases from J, the junction contained 11 bases not matched to a gene. The CDR3 extends over 15 amino acids. The CDR3: CSVEDGRTGKGEQYF. The DNA of the CDR3 is TGCAGCGTTGAAGATGGTAGGACAGGGAAGGGAGAGCAGTACTTC.

This clone was seen a few times. The chain recombines TRBV9 with TRBJ2-5; D perhaps matches TRBD1 (5 bases). CDR1 SGDLS and CDR2 YYNGEE come from the germline V gene. This CDR3 has 16 residues. V dropped 0 bases and J dropped 4 bases, with 16 bases sitting between them. CDR3 amino acids: CASSVEGQGWGETQYF. The CDR3 DNA sequence: TGTGCCAGCAGCGTAGAGGGGCAGGGCTGGGGAGAGACCCAGTACTTC.

This clone was detected only once. The chain employs TRBV19 and TRBJ2-2; 7 bases are a match to TRBD2. Germline values: CDR1 LNHDA, CDR2 SQIVND (reference sequence). V dropped 9 bases and J dropped 2; count of bases not matched to a gene: 6. The CDR3 consists of 14 residues. CDR3 bases: TGTGCCAGCAACCGGGGACTAAACACCGGGGAGCTGTTTTTT. Amino acid sequence: CASNRGLNTGELFF. Complete variable domain (other parts from reference TRBV19 and TRBJ2-2): DGGITQSPKYLFRKEGQNVTLSCEQNLNHDAMYWYRQDPGQGLRLIYYSQIVNDFQKGDIAEGYSVSREKKESFPLTVTSAQKNPTAFYLCASNRGLNTGELFFGEGSRLTVL.

This clone appeared a single time. The CDR3 DNA sequence: TGTGCCAGCAGCGCAATTCCGGGACTAGGTACAGATACGCAGTATTTT. Translated, it gives CASSAIPGLGTDTQYF. The rearrangement joins TRBV7-3 to TRBJ2-3; TRBD2 matches 8 bases. This CDR3 is 16 amino acids long. Losses at the gene ends were 5 bases for V and 3 bases for J; bases not matched to a gene: 10. CDR1 and CDR2 (germline): SGHTA, FQGTGA.

The V and J genes are TRBV9 and TRBJ2-3; 10 bases map to TRBD2. The CDR3 is made up of 16 amino acids. Germline CDR1 reads SGDLS; CDR2 reads YYNGEE. Losses at the gene ends were 0 bases for V and 4 bases for J; bases not matched to a gene: 5. The CDR3 DNA sequence: TGTGCCAGCAGCGTAGAGGTAGCGGGGGGCGCAGATACGCAGTATTTT. Amino acids: CASSVEVAGGADTQYF.

This clone was seen just once. This chain links TRBV7-2 with TRBJ2-3; weak D call: TRBD1 (6 bases). The CDR3 length is 16 residues. The germline CDR1 and CDR2 sequences are SGHTA and FQGNSA. V lost 4 bases to trimming and J lost 3 bases, with 17 bases between them. CDR3: CASSSTTDRRTDTQYF. CDR3 DNA: TGTGCCAGCAGCTCGACTACCGACAGGAGGACAGATACGCAGTATTTT.

The V gene is TRBV18, the J gene TRBJ1-2, with TRBD1 matching over 7 bases. This CDR3 has 14 amino acids. Per the germline V gene, CDR1 is KGHSH and CDR2 is LQKENI. Trimming removed 6 bases from V and 5 bases from J; junction bases left unmatched: 9. CDR3 in amino acids: CASSLGQEAYGYTF. CDR3 coding DNA: TGTGCCAGCTCCCTCGGACAGGAAGCTTATGGCTACACCTTC. Combining the CDR3 with reference TRBV18 and TRBJ1-2 gives the whole variable domain NAGVMQNPRHLVRRRGQEARLRCSPMKGHSHVYWYRQLPEEGLKFMVYLQKENIIDESGMPKERFSAEFPKEGPSILRIQQVVRGDSAAYFCASSLGQEAYGYTFGSGTRLTVV.

The V gene is TRBV5-1, the J gene TRBJ2-5; a weak D match, TRBD1 (6 bases). The CDR3 is 15 residues long. The V gene lost 4 bases and the J gene lost 2 bases, with 15 bases spanning the gap. The germline V gene encodes CDR1 SGHRS and CDR2 YFSETQ. DNA of the CDR3: TGCGCCAGCAGCGTCTCCGGGACAACTCAAGAGACCCAGTACTTC. Protein product: CASSVSGTTQETQYF. Together with reference TRBV5-1 and TRBJ2-5, the CDR3 gives the full variable domain: KAGVTQTPRYLIKTRGQQVTLSCSPISGHRSVSWYQQTPGQGLQFLFEYFSETQRNKGNFPGRFSGRQFSNSRSEMNVSTLELGDSALYLCASSVSGTTQETQYFGPGTRLLVL.

The genes are TRBV13 and TRBJ2-2; D may be TRBD1 (6 bases). Per the germline V gene, CDR1 is PRHDT and CDR2 is FYEKMQ (reference sequence). V dropped 8 bases and J dropped 0 bases, with 7 bases sitting between them. CDR3 length: 13 residues. CDR3 sequence (DNA): TGTGCCAGCTCAGGGGCGAACACCGGGGAGCTGTTTTTT. Translated: CASSGANTGELFF.

This clone has only one observation. The V and J genes are TRBV19 and TRBJ2-5; a possible D gene is TRBD2 (7 bases). The V end lost 4 bases, the J end lost 4 bases, and 19 bases lay between the germline ends. CDR1 and CDR2 (germline): LNHDA, SQIVND (reference sequence). The CDR3 has 16 residues. The CDR3 protein is CASSTRGAGGGETQYF. CDR3 DNA: TGTGCCAGTAGTACCCGGGGGGCCGGAGGTGGAGAGACCCAGTACTTC.

The chain employs TRBV5-6 and TRBJ1-5; 8 nucleotides match TRBD1. Unmatched junction bases numbered 6, after V lost 4 bases and J lost 3 bases. This CDR3 contains 15 residues. Germline values: CDR1 SGHDT, CDR2 YYEEEE. The CDR3 reads CASSPGQELNQPQHF. The CDR3 DNA sequence: TGTGCCAGCAGCCCGGGACAGGAGCTCAATCAGCCCCAGCATTTT.